Following are 2 T cell receptor beta chains from one sample sequenced in a study of early T cells in non-severe SARS-CoV-2 infection (dated by TCRdb to about 2021). Libraries were constructed by 5' RACE. Instrument used: NextSeq 500. Using fastp at Q25 and MiXCR, TCRdb reprocessed the public reads and kept productive beta chains. Rows merge per CDR3 protein into single entries with the most common DNA and genes. The sample data list 20,000 to 25,000 distinct CDR3 sequences, and 5% of these were observed just once. The ten biggest clones cover approximately 4.2% of the sample. Material: whole blood. The receptor source for this set is an adult who was a healthcare worker with PCR-confirmed SARS-CoV-2 infection or an uninfected control (not recorded which).

This clonotype was counted ten times or more. The chain joins TRBV6-1 to TRBJ2-3, with 13 bases matching TRBD2. J lost 6 bases, V lost 4 bases, and 7 bases had no gene match. Germline CDR1 and CDR2: MNHNS and SASEGT. CDR3 length: 16 amino acids. The CDR3 here is CASSATSGGPLDTQYF. Here the CDR3 DNA reads TGTGCCAGCAGTGCGACTAGCGGGGGGCCACTGGATACGCAGTATTTT.

About this clonotype itself: A much more abundant neighbour one base away suggests this may be a read error. The J gene is TRBJ2-7, the V gene TRBV11-1; possibly TRBD2 for D (5 bases). This CDR3 has 13 residues. V lost 0 bases, J lost 12 bases, and 15 bases lay in between. Germline CDR1 and CDR2: SGHAT and FQDESV (reference sequence). The CDR3 loop reads CASSLARGGLMYF. The DNA of the CDR3 is TGTGCCAGCAGCTTAGCCCGTGGCGGGCTGATGTACTTC.